In its sample, the clone carrying this T cell receptor beta chain was seen a few times. Its antigen is unidentified. This sample is drawn from a study of beta chain features in type 1 diabetes. In the study overall: The study found patients and healthy donors alike in age, gender and cell yields. Study-level points and caveats: Shorter TCRB CDR3s, moderately but significantly so, were found in Type 1 diabetes patients in all four CD4+ subsets. Naive, central memory and Treg TCRB repertoires seemed to resemble each other more closely in patients than they did in healthy donors. In cDNA sequencing, cells with high TCR expression could be over-represented.

The CDR3 is 13 amino acids. Between the trimmed V and J ends, which lost 5 bases and 5 bases, there was a span of 9 bases. From germline, CDR1 is MDHEN and CDR2 SYDVKM. Sorting based on CD45RO/CCR7/CD25/CD127/CD95/CD27 separated CD4+ naive, central memory, regulatory and stem cell-like memory cells. Expressed TCRB transcripts were sequenced after all isolated RNA was converted to cDNA. Some clones are missing from TCRdb's copy, which holds only in-frame ones; the method was immunoSEQ multiplex PCR. The table shows 300,000 to 350,000 clones, with roughly 12% occurring only once. Sample: naive CD4+ T cells from blood. The gene calls are TRBV28 and TRBJ1-4; D ambiguous. The receptor was derived from a young woman with type 1 diabetes. The CDR3 reads CASSPHTNEKLFF. The CDR3, as DNA: TGTGCCAGCAGTCCACACACCAATGAAAAACTGTTTTTT.